This TCR beta chain emerged from a study of cytomegalovirus exposure and HLA in healthy donors. Study results and caveats: A later analysis, which compared TCR beta chains of equal frequency, found the HLA-associated ones more clonally expanded.

V was pared by 4 bases and J by 2 bases, with 2 bases of the junction left unmatched. The length of the CDR3 is 15 residues. The germline V gene encodes CDR1 MNHEY and CDR2 SVGAGI. Turning to this clone: Its antigen is undetermined.

In the PCR, 60 Vbeta and 13 Jbeta primers were used. Clones were read by immunoSEQ multiplex PCR, and TCRdb kept only the in-frame ones, dropping some. Its clone listing holds fewer than 200,000 clones. The chain uses TRBV6-5 and TRBJ2-6, with 7 bases fitting TRBD2. Sequencing input: PBMCs. This TCR was recovered from a man aged 30-40 years in good health and CMV-seronegative. The CDR3 coding sequence is TGTGCCAGCAGTTCCACTAGCGCTGGGGCCAACGTCCTGACTTTC. The encoded protein is CASSSTSAGANVLTF.